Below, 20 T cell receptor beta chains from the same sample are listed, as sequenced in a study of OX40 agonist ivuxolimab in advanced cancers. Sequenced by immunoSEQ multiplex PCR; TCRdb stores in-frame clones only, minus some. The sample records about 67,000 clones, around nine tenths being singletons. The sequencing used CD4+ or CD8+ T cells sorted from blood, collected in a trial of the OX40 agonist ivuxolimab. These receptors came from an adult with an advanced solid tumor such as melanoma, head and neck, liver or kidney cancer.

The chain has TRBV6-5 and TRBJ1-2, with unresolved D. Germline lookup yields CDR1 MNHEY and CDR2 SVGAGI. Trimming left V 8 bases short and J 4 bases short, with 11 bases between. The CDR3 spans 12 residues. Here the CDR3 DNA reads TGTGCCAGCGGCCGTAGTGGCTATGGCTACACCTTC. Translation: CASGRSGYGYTF.

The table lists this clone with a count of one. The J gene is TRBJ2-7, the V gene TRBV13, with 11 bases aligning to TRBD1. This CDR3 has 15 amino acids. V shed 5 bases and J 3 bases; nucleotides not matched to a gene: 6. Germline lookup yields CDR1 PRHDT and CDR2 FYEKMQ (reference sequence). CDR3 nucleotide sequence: TGTGCCAGCAGCCCACCCGGGACAGGGGGCTACGAGCAGTACTTC. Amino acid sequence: CASSPPGTGGYEQYF.

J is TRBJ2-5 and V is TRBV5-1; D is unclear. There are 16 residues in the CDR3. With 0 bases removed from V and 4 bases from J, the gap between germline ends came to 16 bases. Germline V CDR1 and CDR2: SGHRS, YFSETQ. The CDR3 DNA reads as TGCGCCAGCAGCTTGGCCCTTACGGCGAGTTTAGAGACCCAGTACTTC. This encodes CASSLALTASLETQYF.

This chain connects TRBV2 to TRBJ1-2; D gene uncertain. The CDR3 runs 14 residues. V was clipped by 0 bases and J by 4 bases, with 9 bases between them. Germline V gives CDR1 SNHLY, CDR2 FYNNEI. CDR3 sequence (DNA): TGTGCCAGCAGTGAAGCGGGCCTGTTCTATGGCTACACCTTC. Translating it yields CASSEAGLFYGYTF.

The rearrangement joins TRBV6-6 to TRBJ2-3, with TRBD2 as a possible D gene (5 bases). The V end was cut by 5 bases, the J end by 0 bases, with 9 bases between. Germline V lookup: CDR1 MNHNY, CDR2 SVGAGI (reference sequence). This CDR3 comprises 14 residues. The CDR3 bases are TGTGCCAGCAGTCCCCGGACTAGCACAGATACGCAGTATTTT. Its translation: CASSPRTSTDTQYF.

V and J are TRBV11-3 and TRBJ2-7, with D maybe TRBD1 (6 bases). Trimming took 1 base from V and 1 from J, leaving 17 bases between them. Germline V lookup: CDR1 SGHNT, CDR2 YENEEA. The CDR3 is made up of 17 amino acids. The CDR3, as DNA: TGTGCCAGCAGCTTAGGGTTACAGGGAAGGGATTCCTACGAGCAGTACTTC. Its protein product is CASSLGLQGRDSYEQYF.

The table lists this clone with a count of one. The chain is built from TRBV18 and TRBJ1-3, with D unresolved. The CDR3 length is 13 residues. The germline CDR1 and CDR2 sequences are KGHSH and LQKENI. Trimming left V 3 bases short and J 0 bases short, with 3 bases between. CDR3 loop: CASSPASGNTIYF. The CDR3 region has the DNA TGTGCCAGCTCACCGGCCTCTGGAAACACCATATATTTT. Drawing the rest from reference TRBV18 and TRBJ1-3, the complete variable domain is NAGVMQNPRHLVRRRGQEARLRCSPMKGHSHVYWYRQLPEEGLKFMVYLQKENIIDESGMPKERFSAEFPKEGPSILRIQQVVRGDSAAYFCASSPASGNTIYFGEGSWLTVV.

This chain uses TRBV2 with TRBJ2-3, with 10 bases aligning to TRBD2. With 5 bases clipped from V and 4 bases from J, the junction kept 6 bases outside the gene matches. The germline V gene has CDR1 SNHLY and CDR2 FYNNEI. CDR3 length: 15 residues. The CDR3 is CASSTLAGVSDTQYF. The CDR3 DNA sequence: TGTGCCAGCAGTACGCTAGCGGGAGTGTCAGATACGCAGTATTTT.

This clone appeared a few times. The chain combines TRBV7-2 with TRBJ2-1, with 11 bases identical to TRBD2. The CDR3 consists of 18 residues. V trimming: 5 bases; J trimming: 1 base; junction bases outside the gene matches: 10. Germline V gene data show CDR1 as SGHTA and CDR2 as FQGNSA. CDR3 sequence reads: CASSRGVAGGESYNEQFF. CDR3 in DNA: TGTGCCAGCAGCAGGGGGGTAGCGGGAGGGGAGTCCTACAATGAGCAGTTCTTC.

CDR3 sequence: CASSSSLAGGFNEQFF. CDR3 DNA: TGTGCCAGCAGCTCTTCGCTAGCGGGAGGGTTCAATGAGCAGTTCTTC. The J gene is TRBJ2-1, the V gene TRBV5-4; 12 positions agree with TRBD2. Germline loops: CDR1 SGHNT, CDR2 YYREEE (reference sequence). Trimming removed 3 bases from V and 6 bases from J; junction bases left unmatched: 7. The CDR3 contains 16 residues.

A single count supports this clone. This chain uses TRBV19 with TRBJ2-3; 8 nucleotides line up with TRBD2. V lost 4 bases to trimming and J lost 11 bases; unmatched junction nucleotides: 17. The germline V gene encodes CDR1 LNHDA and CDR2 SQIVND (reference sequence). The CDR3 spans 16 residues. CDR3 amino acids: CASSTSGSVRSYGQYF. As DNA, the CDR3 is TGTGCCAGTAGTACTAGCGGGTCGGTGCGCTCATACGGGCAGTATTTT.

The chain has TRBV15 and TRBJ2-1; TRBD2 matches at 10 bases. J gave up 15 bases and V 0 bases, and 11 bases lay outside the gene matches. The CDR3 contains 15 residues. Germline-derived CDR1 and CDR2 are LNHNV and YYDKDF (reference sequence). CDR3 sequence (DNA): TGTGCCACCAGCAGAGATAAGCCTAGCGGGAGATTAGGGTTCTTC. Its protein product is CATSRDKPSGRLGFF.

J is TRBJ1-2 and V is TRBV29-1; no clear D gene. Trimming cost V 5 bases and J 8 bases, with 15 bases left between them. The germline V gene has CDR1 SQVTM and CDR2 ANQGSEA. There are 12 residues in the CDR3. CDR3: CSVPLGYEGYTF. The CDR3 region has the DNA TGCAGCGTTCCTTTGGGGTATGAAGGCTACACCTTC. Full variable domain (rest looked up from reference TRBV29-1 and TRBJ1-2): SAVISQKPSRDICQRGTSLTIQCQVDSQVTMMFWYRQQPGQSLTLIATANQGSEATYESGFVIDKFPISRPNLTFSTLTVSNMSPEDSSIYLCSVPLGYEGYTFGSGTRLTVV.

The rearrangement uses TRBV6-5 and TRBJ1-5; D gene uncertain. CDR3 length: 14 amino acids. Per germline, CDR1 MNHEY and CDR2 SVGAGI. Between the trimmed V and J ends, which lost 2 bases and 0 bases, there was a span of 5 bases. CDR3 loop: CASSYSYSNQPQHF. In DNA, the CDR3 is TGTGCCAGCAGTTACAGTTATAGCAATCAGCCCCAGCATTTT.

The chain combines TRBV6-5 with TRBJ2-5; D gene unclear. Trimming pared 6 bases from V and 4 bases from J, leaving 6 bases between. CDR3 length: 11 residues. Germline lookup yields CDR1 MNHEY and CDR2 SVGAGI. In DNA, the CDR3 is TGTGCCAGCAGCCAAGGAGAGACCCAGTACTTC. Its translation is CASSQGETQYF.

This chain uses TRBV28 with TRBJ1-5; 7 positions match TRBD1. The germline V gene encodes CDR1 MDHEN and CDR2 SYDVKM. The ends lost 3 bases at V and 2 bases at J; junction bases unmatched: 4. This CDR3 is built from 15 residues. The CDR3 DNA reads TGTGCCAGCAGTTTTCAGGGGGGAGGCAATCAGCCCCAGCATTTT. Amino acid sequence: CASSFQGGGNQPQHF. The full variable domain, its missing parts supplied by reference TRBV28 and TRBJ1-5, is DVKVTQSSRYLVKRTGEKVFLECVQDMDHENMFWYRQDPGLGLRLIYFSYDVKMKEKGDIPEGYSVSREKKERFSLILESASTNQTSMYLCASSFQGGGNQPQHFGDGTRLSIL.

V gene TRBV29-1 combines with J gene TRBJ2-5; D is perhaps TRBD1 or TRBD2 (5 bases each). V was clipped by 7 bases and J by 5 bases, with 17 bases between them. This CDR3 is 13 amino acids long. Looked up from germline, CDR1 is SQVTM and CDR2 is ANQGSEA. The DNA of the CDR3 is TGCAGCGCCCGCCTGGGGGTAGGGGAGACCCAGTACTTC. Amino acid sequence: CSARLGVGETQYF.

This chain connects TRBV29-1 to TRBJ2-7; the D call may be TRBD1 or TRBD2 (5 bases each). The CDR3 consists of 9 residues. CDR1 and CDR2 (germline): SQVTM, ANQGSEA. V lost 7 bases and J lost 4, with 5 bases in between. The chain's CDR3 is CSGGYEQYF. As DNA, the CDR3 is TGCAGCGGGGGGTACGAGCAGTACTTC.

In nucleotides, the CDR3 is TGTGCCAGCAGCTTGGAGCCGGCCAAGGGATCGGGGGAAAAACTGTTTTTT. It yields the protein CASSLEPAKGSGEKLFF. The chain links TRBV5-4 to TRBJ1-4; D is unclear. Trimming removed 0 bases at V and 8 bases at J, with 20 bases between. Germline CDR1 and CDR2: SGHNT and YYREEE (reference sequence). This CDR3 contains 17 residues.

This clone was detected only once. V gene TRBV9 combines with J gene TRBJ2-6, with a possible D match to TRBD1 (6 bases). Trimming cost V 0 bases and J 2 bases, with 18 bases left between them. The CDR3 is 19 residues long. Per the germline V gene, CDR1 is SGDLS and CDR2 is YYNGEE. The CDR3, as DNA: TGTGCCAGCAGCGTAGGGGGGACAAGTGTTACTCCTGGGGCCAACGTCCTGACTTTC. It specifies CASSVGGTSVTPGANVLTF.